This T cell receptor (beta chain) was sequenced in a study of cytomegalovirus exposure and HLA in healthy donors. Findings and caveats of the study: In a later analysis, parvovirus B19, influenza, CMV and Epstein-Barr virus appeared linked to several top co-occurrence clusters.

PCR employed 60 Vbeta and 13 Jbeta primers. Assay used: immunoSEQ multiplex PCR; TCRdb lists only in-frame clones, some missing. This sample yields about 130,000 clones, of which roughly four fifths are seen a single time; around 2% belongs to the top ten. This clone was recorded a few times. As yet, its antigen is unknown. This sequence was found in a man aged 30 to 39 in good health and CMV-seronegative. Sample: PBMCs.

The CDR3 bases are TGTGCCAGCAGTGGGATTAGCGGAAGCACAGATACGCAGTATTTT. Amino acid sequence: CASSGISGSTDTQYF. The chain couples TRBV6-4 to TRBJ2-3; TRBD2 might be the D (6 bases). In germline, CDR1 is MRHNA, CDR2 SNTAGT. The CDR3 runs 15 residues. The V end was cut by 4 bases, the J end by 0 bases, with 11 bases between.